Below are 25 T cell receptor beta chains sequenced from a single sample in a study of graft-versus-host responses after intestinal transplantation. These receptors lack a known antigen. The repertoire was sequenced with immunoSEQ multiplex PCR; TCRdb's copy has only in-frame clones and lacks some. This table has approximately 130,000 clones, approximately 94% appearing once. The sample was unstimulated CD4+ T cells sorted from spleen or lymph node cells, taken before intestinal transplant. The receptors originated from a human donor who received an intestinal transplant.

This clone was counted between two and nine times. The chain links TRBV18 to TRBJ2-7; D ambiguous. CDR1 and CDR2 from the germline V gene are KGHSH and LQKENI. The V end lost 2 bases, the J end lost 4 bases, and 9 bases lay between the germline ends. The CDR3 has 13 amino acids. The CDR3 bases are TGTGCCAGCTCACCAGTGAGGACGTACGAGCAGTACTTC. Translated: CASSPVRTYEQYF.

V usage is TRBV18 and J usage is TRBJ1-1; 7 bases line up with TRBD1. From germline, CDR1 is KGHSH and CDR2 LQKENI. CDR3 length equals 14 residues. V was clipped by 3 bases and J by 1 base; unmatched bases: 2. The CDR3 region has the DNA TGTGCCAGCTCACCGGGACAGAGGAACACTGAAGCTTTCTTT. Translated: CASSPGQRNTEAFF.

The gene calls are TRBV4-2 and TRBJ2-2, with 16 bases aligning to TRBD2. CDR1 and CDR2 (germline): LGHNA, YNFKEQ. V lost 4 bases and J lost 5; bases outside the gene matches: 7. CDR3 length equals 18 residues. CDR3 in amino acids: CASSPGTSGGARTGELFF. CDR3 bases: TGTGCCAGCAGCCCCGGGACTAGCGGGGGGGCCCGGACCGGGGAGCTGTTTTTT.

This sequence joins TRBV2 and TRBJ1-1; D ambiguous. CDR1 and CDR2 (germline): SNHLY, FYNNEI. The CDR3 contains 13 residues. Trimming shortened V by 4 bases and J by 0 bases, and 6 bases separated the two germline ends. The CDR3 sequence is CASSGPMNTEAFF. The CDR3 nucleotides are TGTGCCAGCAGTGGTCCCATGAACACTGAAGCTTTCTTT.

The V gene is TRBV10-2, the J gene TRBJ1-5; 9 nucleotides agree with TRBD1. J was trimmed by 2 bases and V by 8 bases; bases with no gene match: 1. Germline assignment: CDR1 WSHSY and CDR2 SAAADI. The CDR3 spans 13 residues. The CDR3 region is CASWDRGNQPQHF. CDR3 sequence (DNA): TGCGCCAGCTGGGACAGGGGCAATCAGCCCCAGCATTTT.

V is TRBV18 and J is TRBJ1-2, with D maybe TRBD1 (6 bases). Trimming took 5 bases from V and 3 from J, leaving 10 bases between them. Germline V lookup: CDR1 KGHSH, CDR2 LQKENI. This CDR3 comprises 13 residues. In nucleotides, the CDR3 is TGTGCCAGCTCAGCGGACAGTGACTATGGCTACACCTTC. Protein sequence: CASSADSDYGYTF.

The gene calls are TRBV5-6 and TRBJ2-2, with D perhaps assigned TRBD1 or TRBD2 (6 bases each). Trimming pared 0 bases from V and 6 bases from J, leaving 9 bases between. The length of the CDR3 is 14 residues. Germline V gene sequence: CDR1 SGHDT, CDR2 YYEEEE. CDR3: CASSLGGAAGELFF. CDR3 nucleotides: TGTGCCAGCAGCTTGGGGGGGGCAGCCGGGGAGCTGTTTTTT. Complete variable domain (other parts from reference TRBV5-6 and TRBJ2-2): DAGVTQSPTHLIKTRGQQVTLRCSPKSGHDTVSWYQQALGQGPQFIFQYYEEEERQRGNFPDRFSGHQFPNYSSELNVNALLLGDSALYLCASSLGGAAGELFFGEGSRLTVL.

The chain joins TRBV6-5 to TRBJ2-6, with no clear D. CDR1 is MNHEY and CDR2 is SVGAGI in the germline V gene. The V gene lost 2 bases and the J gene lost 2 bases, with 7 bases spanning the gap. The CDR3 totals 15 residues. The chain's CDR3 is CASSYGLAGANVLTF. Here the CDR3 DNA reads TGTGCCAGCAGTTACGGGTTGGCTGGGGCCAACGTCCTGACTTTC.

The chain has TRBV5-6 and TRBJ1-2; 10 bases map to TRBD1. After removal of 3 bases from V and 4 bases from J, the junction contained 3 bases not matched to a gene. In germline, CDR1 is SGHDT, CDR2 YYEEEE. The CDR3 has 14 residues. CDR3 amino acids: CASSWDRGGYGYTF. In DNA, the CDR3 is TGTGCCAGCAGCTGGGACAGGGGAGGCTATGGCTACACCTTC.

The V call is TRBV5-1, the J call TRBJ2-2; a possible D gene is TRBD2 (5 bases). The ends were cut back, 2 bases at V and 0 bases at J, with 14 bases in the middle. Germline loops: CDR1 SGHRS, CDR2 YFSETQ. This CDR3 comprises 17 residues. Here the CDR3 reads CASSLPLAGSNTGELFF. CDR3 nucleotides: TGCGCCAGCAGCTTACCCTTGGCGGGCTCGAACACCGGGGAGCTGTTTTTT.

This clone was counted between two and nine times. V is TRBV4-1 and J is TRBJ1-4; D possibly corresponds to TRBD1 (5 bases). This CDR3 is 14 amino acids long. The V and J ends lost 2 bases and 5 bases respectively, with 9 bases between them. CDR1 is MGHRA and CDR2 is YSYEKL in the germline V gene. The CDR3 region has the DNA TGCGCCAGCAGCCAACAGGGATCAAATGAAAAACTGTTTTTT. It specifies CASSQQGSNEKLFF.

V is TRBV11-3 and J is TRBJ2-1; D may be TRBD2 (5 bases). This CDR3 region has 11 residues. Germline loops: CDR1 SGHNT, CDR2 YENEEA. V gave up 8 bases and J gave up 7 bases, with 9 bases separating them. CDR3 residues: CASRQRNEQFF. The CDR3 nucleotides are TGTGCCAGCCGGCAGCGGAATGAGCAGTTCTTC.

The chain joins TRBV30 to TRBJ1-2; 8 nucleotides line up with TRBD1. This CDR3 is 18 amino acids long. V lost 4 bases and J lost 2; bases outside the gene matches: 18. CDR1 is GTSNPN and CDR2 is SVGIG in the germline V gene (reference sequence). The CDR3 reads CAWIRRGTGPLKNYGYTF. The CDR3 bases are TGTGCCTGGATTCGAAGAGGGACAGGCCCCTTGAAAAACTATGGCTACACCTTC.

This chain's CDR3 is CSSRGAEDTQYF. In nucleotides, the CDR3 is TGCAGTTCCCGGGGGGCGGAAGATACGCAGTATTTT. The rearrangement uses TRBV29-1 and TRBJ2-3, with a tentative D call TRBD2 (7 bases). The CDR3 has 12 residues. The germline V gene encodes CDR1 SQVTM and CDR2 ANQGSEA.

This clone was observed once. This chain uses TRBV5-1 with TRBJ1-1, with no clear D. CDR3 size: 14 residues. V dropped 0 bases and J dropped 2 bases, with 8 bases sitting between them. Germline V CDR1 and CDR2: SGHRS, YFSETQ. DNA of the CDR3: TGCGCCAGCAGCTTGGTTTACACCAACACTGAAGCTTTCTTT. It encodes CASSLVYTNTEAFF.

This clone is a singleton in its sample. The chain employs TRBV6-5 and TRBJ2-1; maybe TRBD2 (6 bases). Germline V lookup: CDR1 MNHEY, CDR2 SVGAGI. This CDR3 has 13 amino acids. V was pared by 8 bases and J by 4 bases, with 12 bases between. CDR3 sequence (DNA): TGTGCCAGCCGGAGGGATAAGTACAATGAGCAGTTCTTC. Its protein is CASRRDKYNEQFF.

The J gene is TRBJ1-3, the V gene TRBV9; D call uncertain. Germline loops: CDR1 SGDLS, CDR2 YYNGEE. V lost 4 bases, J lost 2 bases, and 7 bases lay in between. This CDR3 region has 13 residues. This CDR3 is CASSPEAGNTIYF. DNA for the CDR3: TGTGCCAGCAGCCCTGAGGCTGGAAACACCATATATTTT.

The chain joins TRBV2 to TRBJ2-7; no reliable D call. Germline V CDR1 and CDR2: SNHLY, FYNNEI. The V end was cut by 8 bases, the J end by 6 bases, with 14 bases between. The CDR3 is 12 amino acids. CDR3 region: CASEISTIEQYF. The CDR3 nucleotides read TGTGCCAGCGAAATCAGCACAATCGAGCAGTACTTC.

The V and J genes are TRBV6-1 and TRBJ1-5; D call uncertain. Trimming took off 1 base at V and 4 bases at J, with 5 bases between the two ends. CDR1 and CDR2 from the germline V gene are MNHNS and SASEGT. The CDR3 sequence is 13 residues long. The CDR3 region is CASSEVENQPQHF. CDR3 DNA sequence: TGTGCCAGCAGTGAAGTAGAGAATCAGCCCCAGCATTTT.

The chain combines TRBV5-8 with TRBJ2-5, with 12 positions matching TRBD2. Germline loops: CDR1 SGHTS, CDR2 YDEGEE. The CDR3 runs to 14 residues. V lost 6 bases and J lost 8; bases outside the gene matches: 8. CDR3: CASKASGGADTQYF. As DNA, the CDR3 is TGTGCCAGCAAGGCTAGCGGGGGGGCCGATACCCAGTACTTC.

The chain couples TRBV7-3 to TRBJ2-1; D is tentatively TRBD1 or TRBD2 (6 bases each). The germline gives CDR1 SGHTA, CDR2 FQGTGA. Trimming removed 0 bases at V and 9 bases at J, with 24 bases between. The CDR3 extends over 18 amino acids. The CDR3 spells CASSLTRRGKNNGGEQFF. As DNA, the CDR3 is TGTGCCAGCAGCTTAACGAGGAGGGGGAAAAACAACGGCGGTGAGCAGTTCTTC.

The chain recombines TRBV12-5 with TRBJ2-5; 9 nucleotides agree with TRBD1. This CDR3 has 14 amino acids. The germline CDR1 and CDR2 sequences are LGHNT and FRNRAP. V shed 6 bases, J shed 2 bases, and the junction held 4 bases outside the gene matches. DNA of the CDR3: TGTGCTAGTGGCTTGACAGGGGGTCAAGAGACCCAGTACTTC. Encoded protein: CASGLTGGQETQYF. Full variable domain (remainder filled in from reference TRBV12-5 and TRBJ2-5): DARVTQTPRHKVTEMGQEVTMRCQPILGHNTVFWYRQTMMQGLELLAYFRNRAPLDDSGMPKDRFSAEMPDATLATLKIQPSEPRDSAVYFCASGLTGGQETQYFGPGTRLLVL.

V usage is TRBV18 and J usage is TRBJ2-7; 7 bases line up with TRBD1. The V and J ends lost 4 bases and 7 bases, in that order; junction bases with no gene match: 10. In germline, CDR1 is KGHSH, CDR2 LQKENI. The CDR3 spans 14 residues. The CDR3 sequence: CASSQSTGHREQYF. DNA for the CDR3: TGTGCCAGCTCACAATCGACAGGGCACAGGGAGCAGTACTTC.

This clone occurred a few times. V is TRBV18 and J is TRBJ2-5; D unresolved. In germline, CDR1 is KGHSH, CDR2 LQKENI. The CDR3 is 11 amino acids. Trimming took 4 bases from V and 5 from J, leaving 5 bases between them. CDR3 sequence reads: CASSLSETQYF. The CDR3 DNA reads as TGTGCCAGCTCACTCTCGGAGACCCAGTACTTC. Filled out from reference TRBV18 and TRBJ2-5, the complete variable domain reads NAGVMQNPRHLVRRRGQEARLRCSPMKGHSHVYWYRQLPEEGLKFMVYLQKENIIDESGMPKERFSAEFPKEGPSILRIQQVVRGDSAAYFCASSLSETQYFGPGTRLLVL.

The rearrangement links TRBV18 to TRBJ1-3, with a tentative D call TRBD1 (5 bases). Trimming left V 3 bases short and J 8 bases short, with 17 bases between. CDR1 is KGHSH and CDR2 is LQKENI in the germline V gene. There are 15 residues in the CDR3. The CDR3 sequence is CASSPRDRQGDTIYF. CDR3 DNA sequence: TGTGCCAGCTCACCTAGGGACCGCCAGGGAGACACCATATATTTT.